This T cell receptor (beta chain) was profiled in a study of a mutant IDH1 vaccine in newly diagnosed glioma (dated by TCRdb to the early 2020s). For context, the study as a whole: Vaccination was initiated 4-6 weeks after radiotherapy alone, or concurrently with temozolomide cycles in the chemotherapy-containing groups. The roughly 34 treated patients were approximately 62% male and roughly 40% female, with a mean age of about 43 years. For exploratory analyses, longitudinal TCRB deep sequencing was carried out in 25 treated patients wherever samples were available. Prior to enrollment, standard therapy consisting of radiotherapy alone, temozolomide alone, or radiochemotherapy with temozolomide had been administered to patients, with the combination being received by most patients. Peripheral blood was collected at six visits: V03 (baseline), V05, V07, V10, V12 and V13. The week-35 safety follow-up took place at visit V12, and the week-47 end of study took place at visit V13.

The CDR3 numbers 12 residues from cysteine through phenylalanine. This entry keeps only the CDR3 DNA: 36 bases, framed from base 1. V loses 5 bases, J loses 2 bases, and the germline ends lie 7 bases apart. In the germline V gene (reference sequence), CDR1 corresponds to SEHNR and CDR2 to FQNEAQ. In the paper's terms, the time point label means: week 47, end of study. A 20-mer mutant IDH1 peptide at 300 micrograms in Montanide made up each vaccine dose, which was injected subcutaneously together with topical imiquimod. Eight vaccinations were administered to patients in weeks 1, 3, 5, 7, 11, 15, 19 and 23, corresponding to visits V03 through V10. The donors had newly diagnosed IDH1-mutant astrocytomas of WHO grade 3 or 4 that showed loss of nuclear ATRX. The samples were drawn from NOA16, a multicentre, single-arm, open-label phase I trial in Germany that tested a mutant IDH1 peptide vaccine in humans for the first time. The DNeasy Blood and Tissue Kit was used to extract genomic DNA from EDTA blood for TCRB sequencing.

The receptor library was made with the immunoSEQ multiplex PCR assay. Rearranged TCR beta chain sequences were amplified using the hsTCRB Kit according to the manufacturer's protocol. TCRB libraries were sequenced on an Illumina MiSeq. As for the authors' bioinformatics: The kit vendor's proprietary platform handled demultiplexing, trimming and gene mapping. Entries here come from immuneACCESS through TCRdb and include only in-frame sequences with V and J called. Some clones fail to appear in such tables; in the studies checked, an unresolved V gene covers under half of the shortfall, and the cause of the remainder is unknown. V and J calls and clone size follow that table, whereas D and trimming were derived from the DNA. The sample table records about 34,000 clones; about 83% of these occur just once. The ten biggest clones cover 12% of the sample. Comments on this clone: It has no known antigen specificity. No base-level quality is on record; no much larger clone is a single base apart.

Study-wide findings and limitations: According to the authors, sample limitations meant that analyses of patient blood samples could not be reproduced. Availability determined which PBMC samples were chosen for TCRB deep sequencing. Immune responses induced by the vaccine were seen in roughly 95% of patients across multiple MHC alleles. Changes in the top peripheral T cell clonotypes picked up by TCRB sequencing did not appear to be linked to pseudoprogression.

This receptor was identified in a woman in her twenties or thirties with glioma. The chain is encoded by TRBV7-9 joined to TRBJ2-7; a tentative D call is TRBD2 (6 bases match). Material: PBMCs, obtained from a glioma patient whose treatment included an IDH1 peptide vaccine. The nucleotide sequence is given as TGTGCCAGCAGCGGAGGGCCCTACGAGCAGTACTTC. It encodes CASSGGPYEQYF.